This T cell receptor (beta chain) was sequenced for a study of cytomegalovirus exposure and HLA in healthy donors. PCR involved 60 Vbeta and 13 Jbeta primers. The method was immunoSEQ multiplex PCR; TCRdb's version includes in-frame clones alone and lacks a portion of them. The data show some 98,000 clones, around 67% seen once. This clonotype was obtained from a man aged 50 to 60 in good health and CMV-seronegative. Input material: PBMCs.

CDR3 sequence reads: CASSPGQRMGYEQYF. CDR3 coding DNA: TGTGCCAGCTCACCGGGACAGAGAATGGGGTACGAGCAGTACTTC. J is TRBJ2-7 and V is TRBV18; 7 nucleotides align to TRBD1. Trimming took 3 bases from V and 4 from J; bases not matched to a gene: 9. The CDR3 runs to 15 residues. Germline V gene data show CDR1 as KGHSH and CDR2 as LQKENI.